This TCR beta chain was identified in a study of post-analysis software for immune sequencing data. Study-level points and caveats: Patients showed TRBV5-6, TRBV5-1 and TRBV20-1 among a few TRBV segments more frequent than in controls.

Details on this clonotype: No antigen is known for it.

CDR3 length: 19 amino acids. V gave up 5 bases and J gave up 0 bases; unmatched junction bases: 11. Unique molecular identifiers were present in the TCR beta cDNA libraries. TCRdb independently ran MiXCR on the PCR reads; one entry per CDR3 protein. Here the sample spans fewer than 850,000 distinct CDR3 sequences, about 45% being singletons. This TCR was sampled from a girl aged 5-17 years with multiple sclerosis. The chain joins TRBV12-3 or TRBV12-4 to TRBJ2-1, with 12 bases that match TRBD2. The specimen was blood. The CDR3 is CASSPRTSGDSSSYNEQFF. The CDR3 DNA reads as TGTGCCAGCAGTCCTCGGACTAGCGGGGATTCGAGCTCCTACAATGAGCAGTTCTTC.